This TCR beta chain was found in a study of T-cell memory formation after mild COVID-19. For the study at large: The two donors had largely donor-specific TCR clusters. Points from the study as a whole: Clonal second-wave expansions that peaked on day 37 had unconfirmed SARS-CoV-2 specificity. Among contracting clones, CD4+ were mainly CM/EM and CD8+ enriched in EMRA. Day 15 to 85 contracting clones showed balanced CD4/CD8; day 15 to 37 expanders favored CD4+.

On this clonotype itself: Its antigen is as yet unknown.

Trimming stripped 5 bases from V and 4 bases from J, with 15 bases between. There are 15 residues in the CDR3. One entry per CDR3 protein results from TCRdb running MiXCR on the 5' RACE reads. This table has 250,000 to 400,000 distinct CDR3 sequences, 14% appearing once. The chain joins TRBV12-3 or TRBV12-4 to TRBJ2-1; a possible D gene is TRBD2 (5 bases). Input material: PBMCs or a T cell subset sorted from them (not recorded which). The TCR originated in a man aged 18 to 30 who had mild COVID-19 (a few samples of this study predate the infection). Cell type and time point are not known. CDR3 bases: TGTGCCAGCAGTGATCGAGGGCAGCAATACAATGAGCAGTTCTTC. It translates to CASSDRGQQYNEQFF.